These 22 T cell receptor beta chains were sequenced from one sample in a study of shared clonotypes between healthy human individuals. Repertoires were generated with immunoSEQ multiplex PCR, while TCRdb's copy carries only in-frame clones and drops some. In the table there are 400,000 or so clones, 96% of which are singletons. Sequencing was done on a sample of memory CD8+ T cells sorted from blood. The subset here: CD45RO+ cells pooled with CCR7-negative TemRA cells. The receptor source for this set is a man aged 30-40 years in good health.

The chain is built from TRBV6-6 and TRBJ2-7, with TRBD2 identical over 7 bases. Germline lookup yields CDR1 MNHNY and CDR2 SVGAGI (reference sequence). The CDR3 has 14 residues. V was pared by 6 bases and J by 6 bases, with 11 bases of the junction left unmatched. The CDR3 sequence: CASRARERGGEQYF. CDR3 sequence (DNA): TGTGCCAGCAGGGCCCGCGAGCGCGGGGGCGAGCAGTACTTC.

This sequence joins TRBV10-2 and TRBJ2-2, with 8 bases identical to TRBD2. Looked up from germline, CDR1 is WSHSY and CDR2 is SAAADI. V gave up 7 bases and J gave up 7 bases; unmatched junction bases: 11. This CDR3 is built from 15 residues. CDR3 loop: CASTPGLGVVGELFF. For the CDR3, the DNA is TGCGCCAGCACTCCGGGACTAGGGGTGGTCGGGGAGCTGTTTTTT.

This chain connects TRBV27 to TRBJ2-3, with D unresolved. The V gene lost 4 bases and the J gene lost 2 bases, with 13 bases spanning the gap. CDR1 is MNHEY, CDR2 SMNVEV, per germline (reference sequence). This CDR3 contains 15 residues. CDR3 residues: CASSYVDPLTDTQYF. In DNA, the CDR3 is TGTGCCAGCAGTTACGTGGACCCCCTCACAGATACGCAGTATTTT.

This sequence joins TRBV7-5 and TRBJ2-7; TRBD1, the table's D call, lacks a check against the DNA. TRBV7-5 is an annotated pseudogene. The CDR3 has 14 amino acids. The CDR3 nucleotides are TGTGCCAGAAGCTTAGAAGGGACAGACTACGAGCAGTACTTC. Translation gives CARSLEGTDYEQYF.

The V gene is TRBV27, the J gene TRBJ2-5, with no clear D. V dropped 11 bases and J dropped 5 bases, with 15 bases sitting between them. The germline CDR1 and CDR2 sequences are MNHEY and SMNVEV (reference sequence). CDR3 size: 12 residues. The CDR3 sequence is CASGFLGETQYF. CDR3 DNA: TGTGCCTCCGGGTTCCTGGGGGAGACCCAGTACTTC.

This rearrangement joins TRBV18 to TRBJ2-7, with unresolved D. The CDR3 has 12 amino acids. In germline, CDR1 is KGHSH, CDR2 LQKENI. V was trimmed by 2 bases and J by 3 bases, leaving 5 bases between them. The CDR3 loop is CASSPSLYEQYF. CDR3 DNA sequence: TGTGCCAGCTCACCAAGTCTCTACGAGCAGTACTTC.

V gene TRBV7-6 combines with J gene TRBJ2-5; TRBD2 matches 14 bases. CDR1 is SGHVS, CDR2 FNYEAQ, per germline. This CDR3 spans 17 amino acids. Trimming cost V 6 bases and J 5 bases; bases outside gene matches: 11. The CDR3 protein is CASSLNGTSGSSETQYF. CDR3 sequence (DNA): TGTGCCAGCAGTTTAAACGGGACTAGCGGGAGTTCGGAGACCCAGTACTTC.

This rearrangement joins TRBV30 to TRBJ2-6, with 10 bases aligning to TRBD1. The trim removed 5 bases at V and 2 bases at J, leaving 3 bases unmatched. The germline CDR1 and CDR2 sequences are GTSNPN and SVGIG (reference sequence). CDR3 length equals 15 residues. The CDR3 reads CAWGDRGAGANVLTF. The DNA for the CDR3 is TGTGCCTGGGGGGACAGGGGAGCTGGGGCCAACGTCCTGACTTTC.

CDR3 bases: TGTGCCAGCAGCTTCGAGACTAGCGGGATTGCCGAGCAGTACTTC. Its translation: CASSFETSGIAEQYF. V is TRBV7-6 and J is TRBJ2-7, with 11 bases aligning to TRBD2. V dropped 3 bases and J dropped 6; count of bases not matched to a gene: 7. Per the germline V gene, CDR1 is SGHVS and CDR2 is FNYEAQ. The CDR3 runs 15 residues.

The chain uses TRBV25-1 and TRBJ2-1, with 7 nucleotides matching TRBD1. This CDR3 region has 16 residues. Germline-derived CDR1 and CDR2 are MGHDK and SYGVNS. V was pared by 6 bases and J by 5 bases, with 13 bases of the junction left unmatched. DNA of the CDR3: TGTGCCAGCAGCGACTTACGCGGAACAGGGGACAATGAGCAGTTCTTC. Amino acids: CASSDLRGTGDNEQFF.

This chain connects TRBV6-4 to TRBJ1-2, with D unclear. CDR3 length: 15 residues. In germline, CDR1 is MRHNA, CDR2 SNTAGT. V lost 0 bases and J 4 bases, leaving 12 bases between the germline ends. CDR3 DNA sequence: TGTGCCAGCAGTGACTCGAGTCGGCCGGGCTATGGCTACACCTTC. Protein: CASSDSSRPGYGYTF.

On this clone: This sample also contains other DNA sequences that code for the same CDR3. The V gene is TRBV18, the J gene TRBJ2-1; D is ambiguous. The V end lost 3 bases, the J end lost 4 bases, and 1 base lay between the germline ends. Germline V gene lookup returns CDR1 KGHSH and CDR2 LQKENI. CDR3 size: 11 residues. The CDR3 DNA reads TGTGCCAGCTCACCTTACAATGAGCAGTTCTTC. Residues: CASSPYNEQFF.

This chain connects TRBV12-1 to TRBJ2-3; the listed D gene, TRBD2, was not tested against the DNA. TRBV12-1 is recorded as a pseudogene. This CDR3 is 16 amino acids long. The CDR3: CATYFRLAGPTDTQYF. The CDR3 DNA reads TGTGCCACTTATTTTCGACTAGCGGGTCCCACAGATACGCAGTATTTT.

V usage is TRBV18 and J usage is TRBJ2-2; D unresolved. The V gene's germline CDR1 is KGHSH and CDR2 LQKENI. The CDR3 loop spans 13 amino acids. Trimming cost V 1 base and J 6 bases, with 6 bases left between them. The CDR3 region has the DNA TGTGCCAGCTCACCACGCCACCCCGGGGAGCTGTTTTTT. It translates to CASSPRHPGELFF.

The DNA of the CDR3 is TGTGCCATCAGTCAACTAGATCGCTACGAGCAGTACTTC. Residues: CAISQLDRYEQYF. V usage is TRBV10-3 and J usage is TRBJ2-7; D might be TRBD2 (5 bases). Germline V gene data show CDR1 as ENHRY and CDR2 as SYGVKD. CDR3 length: 13 residues. V shed 5 bases and J shed 3 bases, with 11 bases lying between them.

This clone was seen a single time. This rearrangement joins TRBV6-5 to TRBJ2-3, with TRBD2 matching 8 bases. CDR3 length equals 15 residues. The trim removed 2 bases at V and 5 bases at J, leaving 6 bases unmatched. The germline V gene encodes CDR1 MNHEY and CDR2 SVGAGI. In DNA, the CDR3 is TGTGCCAGCAGTTACGAGCCGGGACTAGGAGATACGCAGTATTTT. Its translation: CASSYEPGLGDTQYF.

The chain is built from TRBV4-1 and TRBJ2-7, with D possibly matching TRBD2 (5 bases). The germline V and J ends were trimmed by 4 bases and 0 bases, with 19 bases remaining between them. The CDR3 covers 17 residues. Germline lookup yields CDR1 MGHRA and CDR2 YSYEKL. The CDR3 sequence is CASSPHTGRDYSYEQYF. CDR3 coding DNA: TGCGCCAGCAGCCCGCATACGGGTAGAGACTACTCCTACGAGCAGTACTTC.

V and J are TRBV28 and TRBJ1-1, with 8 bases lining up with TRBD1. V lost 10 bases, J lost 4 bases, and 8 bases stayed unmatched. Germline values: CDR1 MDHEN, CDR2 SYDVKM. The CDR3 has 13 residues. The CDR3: CAIGTGRVTEAFF. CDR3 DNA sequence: TGTGCCATCGGGACAGGTAGGGTCACTGAAGCTTTCTTT.

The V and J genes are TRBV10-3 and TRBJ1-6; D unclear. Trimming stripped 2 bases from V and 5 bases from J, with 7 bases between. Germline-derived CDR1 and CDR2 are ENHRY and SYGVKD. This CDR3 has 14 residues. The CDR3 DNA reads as TGTGCCATCAGTGAGCAGGAGGATAATTCACCCCTCCACTTT. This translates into CAISEQEDNSPLHF.

DNA of the CDR3: TGCGCCAGCAGCGGGCCGGTCACAGATACGCAGTATTTT. Translated, it gives CASSGPVTDTQYF. The gene calls are TRBV5-1 and TRBJ2-3; no reliable D call. Germline CDR1 is SGHRS and CDR2 is YFSETQ. The CDR3 totals 13 residues. V was cut by 4 bases and J by 2 bases, with 8 bases left in between.

DNA for the CDR3: TGCGCCAGCAGCTTGACCCGGTACGAGCAGTACTTC. Translated, it gives CASSLTRYEQYF. The chain couples TRBV5-1 to TRBJ2-7; no firm D call. The CDR3 spans 12 residues. Germline V gene data show CDR1 as SGHRS and CDR2 as YFSETQ. The ends were cut back, 1 base at V and 4 bases at J, with 6 bases in the middle.

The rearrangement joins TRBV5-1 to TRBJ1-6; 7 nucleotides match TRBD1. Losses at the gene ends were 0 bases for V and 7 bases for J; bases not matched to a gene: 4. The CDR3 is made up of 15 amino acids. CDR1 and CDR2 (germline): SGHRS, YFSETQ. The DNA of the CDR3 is TGCGCCAGCAGCTTGGTGGGGACAGTCAATTCACCCCTCCACTTT. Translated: CASSLVGTVNSPLHF.